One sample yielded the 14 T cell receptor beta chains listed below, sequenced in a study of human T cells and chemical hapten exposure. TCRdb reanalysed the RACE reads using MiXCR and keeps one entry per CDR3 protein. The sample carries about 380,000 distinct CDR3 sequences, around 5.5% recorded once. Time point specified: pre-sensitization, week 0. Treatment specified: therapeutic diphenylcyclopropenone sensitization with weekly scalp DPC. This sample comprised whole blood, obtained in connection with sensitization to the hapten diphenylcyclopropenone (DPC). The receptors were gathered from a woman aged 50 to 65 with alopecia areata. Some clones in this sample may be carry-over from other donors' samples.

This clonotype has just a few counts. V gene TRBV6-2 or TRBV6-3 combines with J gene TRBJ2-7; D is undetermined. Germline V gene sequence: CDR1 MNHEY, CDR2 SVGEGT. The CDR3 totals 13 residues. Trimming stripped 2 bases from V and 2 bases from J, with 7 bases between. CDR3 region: CASSYGVAYEQYF. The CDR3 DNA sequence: TGTGCCAGCAGTTACGGGGTCGCCTACGAGCAGTACTTC.

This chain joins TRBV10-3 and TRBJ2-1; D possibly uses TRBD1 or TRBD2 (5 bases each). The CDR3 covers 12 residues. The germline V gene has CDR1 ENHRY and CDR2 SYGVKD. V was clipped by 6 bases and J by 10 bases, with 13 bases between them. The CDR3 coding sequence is TGTGCCATCAGAACTACCGGGACCGAGCAGTTCTTC. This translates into CAIRTTGTEQFF.

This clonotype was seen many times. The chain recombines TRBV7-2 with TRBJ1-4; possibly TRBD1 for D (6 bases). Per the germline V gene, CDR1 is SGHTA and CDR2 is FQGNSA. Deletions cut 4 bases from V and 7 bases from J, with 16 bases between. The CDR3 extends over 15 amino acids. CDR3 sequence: CASSYSEGVGEKLFF. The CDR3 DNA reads TGTGCCAGCAGCTACTCAGAGGGGGTTGGTGAAAAACTGTTTTTT. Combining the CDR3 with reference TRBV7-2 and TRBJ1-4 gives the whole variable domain GAGVSQSPSNKVTEKGKDVELRCDPISGHTALYWYRQSLGQGLEFLIYFQGNSAPDKSGLPSDRFSAERTGGSVSTLTIQRTQQEDSAVYLCASSYSEGVGEKLFFGSGTQLSVL.

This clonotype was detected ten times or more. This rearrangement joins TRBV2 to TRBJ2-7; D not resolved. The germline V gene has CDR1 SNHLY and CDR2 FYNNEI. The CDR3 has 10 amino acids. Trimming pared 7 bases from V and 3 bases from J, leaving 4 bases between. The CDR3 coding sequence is TGTGCCAGCAAAGTCTACGAGCAGTACTTC. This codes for CASKVYEQYF.

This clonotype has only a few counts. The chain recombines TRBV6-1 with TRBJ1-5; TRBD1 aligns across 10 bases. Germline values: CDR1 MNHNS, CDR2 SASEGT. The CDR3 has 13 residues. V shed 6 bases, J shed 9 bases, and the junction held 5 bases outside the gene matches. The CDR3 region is CASRGTGEPPQHF. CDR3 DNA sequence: TGTGCCAGCAGAGGGACAGGGGAACCGCCCCAGCATTTT.

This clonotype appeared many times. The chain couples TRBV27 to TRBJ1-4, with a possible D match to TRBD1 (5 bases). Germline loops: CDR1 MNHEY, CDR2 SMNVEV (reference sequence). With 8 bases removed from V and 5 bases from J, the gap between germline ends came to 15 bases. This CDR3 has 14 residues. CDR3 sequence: CASGAGTENEKLFF. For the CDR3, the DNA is TGTGCCAGCGGAGCCGGGACTGAGAATGAAAAACTGTTTTTT.

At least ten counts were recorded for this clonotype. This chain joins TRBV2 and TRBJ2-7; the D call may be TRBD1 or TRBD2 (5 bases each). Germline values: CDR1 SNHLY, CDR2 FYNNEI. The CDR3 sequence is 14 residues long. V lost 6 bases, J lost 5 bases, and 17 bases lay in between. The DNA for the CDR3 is TGTGCCAGCAGGAGGGTGATCAGGGTAGACGAGCAGTACTTC. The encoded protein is CASRRVIRVDEQYF.

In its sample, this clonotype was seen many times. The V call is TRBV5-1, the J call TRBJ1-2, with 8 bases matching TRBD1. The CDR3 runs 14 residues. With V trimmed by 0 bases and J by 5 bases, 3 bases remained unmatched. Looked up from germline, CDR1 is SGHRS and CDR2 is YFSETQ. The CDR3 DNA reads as TGCGCCAGCAGCTTGGAACAGGGGGTTTATGGCTACACCTTC. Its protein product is CASSLEQGVYGYTF.

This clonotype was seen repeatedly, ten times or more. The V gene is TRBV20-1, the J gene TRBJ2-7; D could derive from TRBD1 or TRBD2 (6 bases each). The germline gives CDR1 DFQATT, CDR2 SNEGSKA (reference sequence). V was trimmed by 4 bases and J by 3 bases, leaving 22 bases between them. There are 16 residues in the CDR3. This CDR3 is CSANRGRGASNYEQYF. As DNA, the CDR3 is TGCAGTGCTAACCGGGGGCGGGGAGCGTCGAACTACGAGCAGTACTTC.

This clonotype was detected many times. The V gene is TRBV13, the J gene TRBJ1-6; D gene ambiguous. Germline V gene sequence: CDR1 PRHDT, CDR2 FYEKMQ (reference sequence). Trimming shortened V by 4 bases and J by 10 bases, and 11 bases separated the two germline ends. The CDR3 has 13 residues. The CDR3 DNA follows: TGTGCCAGCAGCTCAGCGGGTTCCTCACCCCTCCACTTT. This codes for CASSSAGSSPLHF.

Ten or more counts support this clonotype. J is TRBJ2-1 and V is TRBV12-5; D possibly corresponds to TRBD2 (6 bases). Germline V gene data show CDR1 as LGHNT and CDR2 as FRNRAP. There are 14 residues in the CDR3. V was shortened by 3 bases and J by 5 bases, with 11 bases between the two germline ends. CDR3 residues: CASGFITSHNEQFF. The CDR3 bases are TGTGCTAGTGGTTTCATCACTAGCCACAATGAGCAGTTCTTC.

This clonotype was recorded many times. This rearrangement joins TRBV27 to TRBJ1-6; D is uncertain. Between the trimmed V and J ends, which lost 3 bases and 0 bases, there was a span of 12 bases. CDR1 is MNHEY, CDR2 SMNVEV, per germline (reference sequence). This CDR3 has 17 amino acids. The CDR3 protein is CASSFKVANSYNSPLHF. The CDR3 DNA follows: TGTGCCAGCAGTTTTAAAGTGGCAAACTCCTATAATTCACCCCTCCACTTT.

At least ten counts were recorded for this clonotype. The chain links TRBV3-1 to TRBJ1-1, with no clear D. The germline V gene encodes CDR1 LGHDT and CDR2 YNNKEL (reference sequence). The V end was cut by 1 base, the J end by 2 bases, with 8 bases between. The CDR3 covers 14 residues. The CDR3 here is CASSQVSSNTEAFF. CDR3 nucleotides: TGTGCCAGCAGCCAAGTAAGCTCAAACACTGAAGCTTTCTTT.

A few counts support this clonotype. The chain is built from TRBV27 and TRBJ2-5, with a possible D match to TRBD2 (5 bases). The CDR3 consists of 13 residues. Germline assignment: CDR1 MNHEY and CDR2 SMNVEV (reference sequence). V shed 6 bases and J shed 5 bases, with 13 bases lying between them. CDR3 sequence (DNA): TGTGCCAGCAGGGACTGGTCTAGTGAGACCCAGTACTTC. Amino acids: CASRDWSSETQYF.